The T cell receptor beta chain described here comes from a study of blood T cell repertoires in COVID-19. As for the study in general: Material from acute and convalescent COVID-19 was sourced from the United States, Italy and Spain. Sample material is recorded as cDNA or gDNA derived from T cells, B-cell-depleted T cells, or PBMCs.

Only a few counts were recorded for this clone. Per the authors' pipeline: From reference gene primer amplification, estimates of nucleated cell counts were derived. The data were produced by immunoSEQ multiplex PCR, yet TCRdb's version contains in-frame clones alone and is incomplete. That table furnishes V, J and clone size, whereas the DNA furnished D and trimming. Here the sample spans some 200,000 clones, approximately 81% being singletons. The V end lost 0 bases, the J end lost 4 bases, and 4 bases lay between the germline ends. The CDR3 is made up of 13 amino acids. Looked up from germline, CDR1 is MNHEY and CDR2 is SVGAGI.

The chain links TRBV6-5 to TRBJ1-3; D not resolved. The sequenced sample consisted of peripheral blood. This TCR was recovered from an older woman with COVID-19, enrolled during active disease. CDR3 region: CASSYSSGNTIYF. The CDR3 bases are TGTGCCAGCAGTTACTCATCAGGAAACACCATATATTTT.